This T cell receptor beta chain originates from a study of control samples from healthy donors and cancer patients. There are 13 residues in the CDR3. Germline lookup yields CDR1 KGHSH and CDR2 LQKENI. Trimming left V 2 bases short and J 3 bases short, with 7 bases between. Clones were sequenced by immunoSEQ multiplex PCR, and TCRdb holds only the in-frame ones, with some missing. Of 70,000 to 100,000 clones in the sample, about nine tenths are singletons; the top ten hold approximately 18%. Sequenced: blood. The chain links TRBV18 to TRBJ2-5; either TRBD1 or TRBD2 may fit D (5 bases each). The receptor comes from a man between 50 and 59 years old in good health. DNA for the CDR3: TGTGCCAGCTCACCAGGGGGTGAAGAGACCCAGTACTTC. The encoded protein is CASSPGGEETQYF. Full variable domain (remainder filled in from reference TRBV18 and TRBJ2-5): NAGVMQNPRHLVRRRGQEARLRCSPMKGHSHVYWYRQLPEEGLKFMVYLQKENIIDESGMPKERFSAEFPKEGPSILRIQQVVRGDSAAYFCASSPGGEETQYFGPGTRLLVL.